These T cell receptor beta chains were read from a single sample in a study of T cells in Graves' hyperthyroidism and ophthalmopathy. TCRdb re-analysed the multiplex PCR reads in MiXCR, keeping a single row per CDR3 protein. The data contain over 300,000 distinct CDR3 sequences, approximately 15% of them seen just once; the ten biggest clones take up approximately 11%. The sample comprised blood. The receptors here all came from a woman aged 60-75 years with Graves' hyperthyroidism. Both conserved end residues are part of each CDR3. Fields, in order: J gene, clone size, D gene, V gene, CDR3 protein, CDR3 DNA. A D gene is named only where the DNA matches it firmly. Expanded clones are given a class, and other clones once, few, many or no size at all.

TRBJ1-4 many - TRBV3-1 CASSQATASNEKLFF TGTGCCAGCAGCCAGGCGACCGCCTCTAATGAAAAACTGTTTTTT
TRBJ2-5 many - TRBV11-3 CASSLATLDPQYF TGTGCCAGCAGCTTAGCGACTCTCGACCCCCAGTACTTC
TRBJ2-7 many TRBD1 TRBV20-1 CSARDPTGSSYEQYF TGCAGTGCTAGAGATCCGACAGGGTCCTCCTACGAGCAGTACTTC
TRBJ1-2 - - TRBV9 CASSLTAGTNYGYTF TGTGCCAGCAGCTTGACGGCGGGAACTAACTATGGCTACACCTTC
TRBJ2-7 few - TRBV19 CASSIAWGTYYEQYF TGTGCCAGTAGTATAGCGTGGGGTACCTACTACGAGCAGTACTTC
TRBJ2-1 many TRBD2 TRBV28 CASSLWASGRVSNEQFF TGTGCCAGCAGTTTATGGGCTAGCGGGAGGGTATCCAATGAGCAGTTCTTC
TRBJ2-1 many - TRBV7-2 CASSLRFSPYNEQFF TGTGCCAGCAGCTTAAGATTCTCCCCCTACAATGAGCAGTTCTTC
TRBJ1-6 many - TRBV5-1 CASTVTGGYNSPLHF TGCGCCAGCACGGTGACCGGGGGATATAATTCACCCCTCCACTTT
TRBJ2-2 few TRBD2 TRBV19 CASSIGLAGAGTGELFF TGTGCCAGTAGTATCGGACTAGCGGGAGCTGGCACCGGGGAGCTGTTTTTT
TRBJ2-3 - - TRBV12-3/TRBV12-4 CASRPARRITDTQYF TGTGCCAGCAGACCCGCGAGGAGAATCACAGATACGCAGTATTTT
TRBJ2-7 many - TRBV6-2/TRBV6-3 CASSYFSSYEQYF TGTGCCAGCAGTTATTTCAGCTCCTACGAGCAGTACTTC
TRBJ2-1 many TRBD1 TRBV28 CASSSNRGYNEQFF TGTGCCAGCAGTTCGAACAGGGGGTACAATGAGCAGTTCTTC
TRBJ1-4 few - TRBV20-1 CSARGVLGRFNEKLFF TGCAGTGCTAGGGGGGTATTGGGGCGTTTTAATGAAAAACTGTTTTTT
TRBJ1-2 - TRBD1 TRBV18 CASSPPDRVNGHTF TGTGCCAGCTCACCCCCGGACAGGGTAAATGGCCACACCTTC
TRBJ2-5 few TRBD2 TRBV7-8 CASSLPPSGFRATQYF TGTGCCAGCAGCTTACCGCCTAGCGGGTTTCGGGCGACCCAGTACTTC
TRBJ1-2 - TRBD1 TRBV2 CASLTRDSNYGYTF TGTGCCAGCCTTACCCGGGACAGCAACTATGGCTACACCTTC
TRBJ1-1 many TRBD1 TRBV20-1 CSARPDRASEAFF TGCAGTGCTAGGCCGGACAGGGCCAGTGAAGCTTTCTTT
TRBJ2-5 many - TRBV11-2 CASSERRETQYF TGTGCCAGCAGCGAGCGGAGAGAGACCCAGTACTTC
TRBJ2-5 many TRBD2 TRBV6-1 CASSLTWEGTQYF TGTGCCAGCAGTCTCACTTGGGAGGGGACCCAGTACTTC
TRBJ2-7 many TRBD1 TRBV18 CASSPPFGQGDYEQYF TGTGCCAGCTCACCACCCTTTGGACAGGGGGATTACGAGCAGTACTTC
TRBJ2-7 - TRBD2 TRBV27 CASTGTSGNYEQYF TGTGCCAGCACTGGGACTAGCGGGAACTACGAGCAGTACTTC
TRBJ1-1 few - TRBV6-1 CASSQGRAETEAFF TGTGCCAGCAGTCAGGGACGGGCAGAGACTGAAGCTTTCTTT
TRBJ2-3 many - TRBV11-3 CASSPETTDTQYF TGTGCCAGCAGCCCCGAGACCACAGATACGCAGTATTTT
TRBJ2-5 - TRBD2 TRBV7-9 CASSLGQASGQETQYF TGTGCCAGCAGCTTAGGTCAAGCTAGCGGACAAGAGACCCAGTACTTC
TRBJ1-1 - - TRBV25-1 CASSQGGLSGPNTEAFF TGTGCCAGCAGTCAAGGGGGTCTGTCAGGACCGAACACTGAAGCTTTCTTT
TRBJ2-1 few TRBD2 TRBV14 CASSQGRGGRGSYNEQFF TGTGCCAGCAGCCAAGGCCGGGGCGGGCGGGGGTCCTACAATGAGCAGTTCTTC
TRBJ2-1 - TRBD2 TRBV2 CASTRRTSGGSYNEQFF TGTGCCAGCACCCGACGGACTAGCGGGGGCTCCTACAATGAGCAGTTCTTC
TRBJ2-7 many - TRBV2 CASSDWEYEQYF TGTGCCAGCAGTGATTGGGAGTACGAGCAGTACTTC
TRBJ2-1 many - TRBV20-1 CSVPFPHNEQFF TGCAGTGTCCCCTTTCCCCACAATGAGCAGTTCTTC
TRBJ1-1 - - TRBV4-1 CASSQGPGAENTEAFF TGCGCCAGCAGCCAAGGTCCAGGGGCAGAGAACACTGAAGCTTTCTTT
TRBJ2-1 many TRBD2 TRBV18 CASSPVTSGKTFIYNEQFF TGTGCCAGCTCACCCGTGACTAGCGGGAAGACCTTTATATACAATGAGCAGTTCTTC
TRBJ1-6 many - TRBV12-3/TRBV12-4 CASSLFRNNSPLHF TGTGCCAGCAGTTTATTCCGCAACAATTCACCCCTCCACTTT
TRBJ2-1 - - TRBV10-3 CAISESPVPDNEQFF TGTGCCATCAGTGAGTCCCCTGTACCCGACAATGAGCAGTTCTTC
TRBJ1-2 - - TRBV7-9 CASSLTYYGYTF TGTGCCAGCAGCTTGACGTACTATGGCTACACCTTC
TRBJ2-3 - TRBD2 TRBV15 CATSGTAGGGTDTQYF TGTGCCACCAGCGGGACGGCGGGAGGTGGGACAGATACGCAGTATTTT
TRBJ2-5 - TRBD2 TRBV2 CASSRVLAPSGETQYF TGCGCCAGCAGCCGGGTACTAGCGCCGAGTGGAGAGACCCAGTACTTC
TRBJ1-1 many - TRBV3-1 CASREAGRTEAFF TGTGCCAGCAGGGAGGCAGGTCGGACTGAAGCTTTCTTT
TRBJ2-1 many TRBD2 TRBV5-1 CASSHGLAGEGEQFF TGCGCCAGCAGCCACGGACTAGCGGGAGAGGGTGAGCAGTTCTTC
TRBJ2-7 - TRBD1 TRBV28 CASSPSPGQGVDEQYF TGTGCCAGCAGTCCCTCCCCGGGACAGGGGGTCGACGAGCAGTACTTC
TRBJ2-3 many TRBD1 TRBV5-1 CASSGDRANTDTQYF TGCGCCAGCAGCGGGGACAGGGCGAACACAGATACGCAGTATTTT
TRBJ2-1 - - TRBV4-1 CASSQGGGRTTYNEQFF TGCGCCAGCAGCCAAGGGGGTGGGAGGACGACCTACAATGAGCAGTTCTTC
TRBJ2-7 many - TRBV20-1 CSARDSRTRGYEQYF TGCAGTGCTAGAGATAGTCGGACCCGAGGCTACGAGCAGTACTTC
TRBJ2-7 - TRBD2 TRBV28 CASSVRARGWGDEQYF TGTGCCAGCAGTGTTCGCGCGCGGGGGTGGGGGGACGAGCAGTACTTC
TRBJ2-7 - TRBD2 TRBV4-1 CASSAGLVGEQYF TGCGCCAGCAGCGCAGGACTAGTAGGCGAGCAGTACTTC
TRBJ2-3 many TRBD2 TRBV5-1 CASSLGLAGEGGDTQYF TGCGCCAGCAGCTTGGGTCTAGCGGGAGAAGGAGGGGATACGCAGTATTTT